The next 18 T cell receptor beta chains were all read from a single sample in a study of blood T cell repertoires in COVID-19. Repertoires were generated with immunoSEQ multiplex PCR, while TCRdb's copy carries only in-frame clones and drops some. This table holds roughly 46,000 clones, about 90% found once. The specimen sequenced was peripheral blood. The receptors derive from a human donor in a cohort sampled during active COVID-19.

The CDR3 is CASNPSGGAAYGYTF. CDR3 nucleotides: TGTGCCAGCAACCCGTCGGGGGGTGCGGCGTATGGCTACACCTTC. The chain recombines TRBV9 with TRBJ1-2; TRBD1 might be the D (5 bases). Between the trimmed V and J ends, which lost 6 bases and 5 bases, there was a span of 20 bases. There are 15 residues in the CDR3. Germline values: CDR1 SGDLS, CDR2 YYNGEE.

The chain recombines TRBV2 with TRBJ2-7; D perhaps matches TRBD1 (6 bases). The CDR3 loop spans 14 amino acids. V was shortened by 5 bases and J by 3 bases, with 14 bases between the two germline ends. Germline loops: CDR1 SNHLY, CDR2 FYNNEI. CDR3 in amino acids: CASSSGVTGYEQYF. The DNA of the CDR3 is TGTGCCAGCAGTTCAGGGGTTACCGGCTACGAGCAGTACTTC.

The chain combines TRBV5-6 with TRBJ2-3, with D unclear. Germline-derived CDR1 and CDR2 are SGHDT and YYEEEE. Trimming removed 1 base at V and 1 base at J, with 4 bases between. The CDR3 contains 13 residues. This CDR3 reads CASSLSGTDTQYF. The CDR3 bases are TGTGCCAGCAGCTTGTCAGGCACAGATACGCAGTATTTT.

The V call is TRBV5-1, the J call TRBJ2-1; 7 bases are a match to TRBD2. Germline V lookup: CDR1 SGHRS, CDR2 YFSETQ. The CDR3 has 15 amino acids. Losses at the gene ends were 2 bases for V and 5 bases for J; bases not matched to a gene: 7. DNA of the CDR3: TGCGCCAGCAGCTTTTCTAGCGGAGCTAACAATGAGCAGTTCTTC. Its translation is CASSFSSGANNEQFF.

This chain uses TRBV28 with TRBJ2-7; D unresolved. The germline V gene encodes CDR1 MDHEN and CDR2 SYDVKM. The V end was cut by 2 bases, the J end by 2 bases, with 10 bases between. The CDR3 length is 14 residues. The CDR3 nucleotides are TGTGCCAGCAGTTTACGGTCAGGCCCCTACGAGCAGTACTTC. It codes for CASSLRSGPYEQYF.

V usage is TRBV15 and J usage is TRBJ2-7, with D possibly matching TRBD2 (5 bases). CDR1 is LNHNV, CDR2 YYDKDF, per germline (reference sequence). This CDR3 spans 14 amino acids. Trimming stripped 0 bases from V and 6 bases from J, with 12 bases between. The CDR3 nucleotides are TGTGCCACCAGCAGAGATCTAGCTCTTGCCGAGCAGTACTTC. Amino acid sequence: CATSRDLALAEQYF.

This chain links TRBV28 with TRBJ2-6; possibly TRBD1 for D (5 bases). Trimming pared 3 bases from V and 0 bases from J, leaving 12 bases between. Germline V gene lookup returns CDR1 MDHEN and CDR2 SYDVKM. The CDR3 runs 17 residues. CDR3 in DNA: TGTGCCAGCAGTTTTTCAGGGTTAAGCTCTGGGGCCAACGTCCTGACTTTC. Its translation is CASSFSGLSSGANVLTF.

This chain connects TRBV7-2 to TRBJ2-3, with TRBD2 matching 8 bases. The CDR3 has 15 amino acids. In germline, CDR1 is SGHTA, CDR2 FQGNSA. V shed 1 base, J shed 2 bases, and the junction held 2 bases outside the gene matches. The CDR3 DNA reads TGTGCCAGCAGCTTAGAGACTAGCGCCACAGATACGCAGTATTTT. This sequence encodes CASSLETSATDTQYF.

CDR3 coding DNA: TGTGCCAGTAGTATAGCGGGGACAGGGGGCGTTTACGAGCAGTACTTC. Translating it yields CASSIAGTGGVYEQYF. V is TRBV19 and J is TRBJ2-7, with 12 bases identical to TRBD1. Trimming at V came to 1 base and at J to 4 bases, leaving 5 bases not matched to a gene. Germline V gene sequence: CDR1 LNHDA, CDR2 SQIVND (reference sequence). The CDR3 has 16 amino acids.

The gene calls are TRBV9 and TRBJ2-6, with 9 positions matching TRBD1. V trimming: 4 bases; J trimming: 3 bases; junction bases outside the gene matches: 8. The CDR3 runs to 17 residues. Germline V lookup: CDR1 SGDLS, CDR2 YYNGEE. CDR3 sequence reads: CASSLTGGISGANVLTF. The CDR3 DNA follows: TGTGCCAGCAGCCTAACAGGGGGCATAAGTGGGGCCAACGTCCTGACTTTC.

The chain joins TRBV5-5 to TRBJ2-6; the D is unclear. The V and J ends lost 2 bases and 0 bases respectively, with 12 bases between them. This CDR3 spans 17 amino acids. Germline values: CDR1 SGHKS, CDR2 YYEKEE (reference sequence). CDR3 in amino acids: CASSLVEFFSGANVLTF. CDR3 in DNA: TGTGCCAGCAGCTTAGTTGAGTTTTTCTCTGGGGCCAACGTCCTGACTTTC.

The rearrangement links TRBV7-9 to TRBJ1-2; 7 bases line up with TRBD1. From germline, CDR1 is SEHNR and CDR2 FQNEAQ (reference sequence). V gave up 0 bases and J gave up 3 bases; unmatched junction bases: 1. The CDR3 is 14 amino acids. The CDR3 coding sequence is TGTGCCAGCAGCTTAGCTGGACAGGACTATGGCTACACCTTC. Encoded protein: CASSLAGQDYGYTF.

The chain joins TRBV7-8 to TRBJ1-2; TRBD1 agrees at 9 bases. Germline lookup yields CDR1 SGHVS and CDR2 FQNEAQ. The CDR3 runs 15 residues. J lost 1 base, V lost 6 bases, and 6 bases had no gene match. CDR3 DNA sequence: TGTGCCAGCAGGCGGGGACAGGGTAATAACTATGGCTACACCTTC. Its translation is CASRRGQGNNYGYTF.

The gene calls are TRBV9 and TRBJ2-3, with D tentatively TRBD2 (6 bases). Per the germline V gene, CDR1 is SGDLS and CDR2 is YYNGEE. Trimming stripped 0 bases from V and 2 bases from J, with 10 bases between. The CDR3 extends over 15 amino acids. This chain's CDR3 is CASSVEGRYTDTQYF. For the CDR3, the DNA is TGTGCCAGCAGCGTAGAAGGGAGGTACACAGATACGCAGTATTTT. Full variable domain (remainder filled in from reference TRBV9 and TRBJ2-3): DSGVTQTPKHLITATGQRVTLRCSPRSGDLSVYWYQQSLDQGLQFLIQYYNGEERAKGNILERFSAQQFPDLHSELNLSSLELGDSALYFCASSVEGRYTDTQYFGPGTRLTVL.

V is TRBV5-6 and J is TRBJ2-1; TRBD2 matches 9 bases. Germline loops: CDR1 SGHDT, CDR2 YYEEEE. J was trimmed by 5 bases and V by 3 bases; bases with no gene match: 15. The CDR3 has 18 amino acids. As DNA, the CDR3 is TGTGCCAGCAGCTCCCTCGGGCTAGCGGGAACCGAGAACAATGAGCAGTTCTTC. Protein sequence: CASSSLGLAGTENNEQFF.

The genes are TRBV5-1 and TRBJ1-1; TRBD1 matches at 9 bases. The V gene's germline CDR1 is SGHRS and CDR2 YFSETQ. CDR3 length equals 15 residues. After removal of 4 bases from V and 5 bases from J, the junction contained 9 bases not matched to a gene. The CDR3 loop reads CASSPRTGDGTEAFF. The CDR3 region has the DNA TGCGCCAGCAGCCCGAGGACAGGGGATGGGACTGAAGCTTTCTTT. Filled out from reference TRBV5-1 and TRBJ1-1, the complete variable domain reads KAGVTQTPRYLIKTRGQQVTLSCSPISGHRSVSWYQQTPGQGLQFLFEYFSETQRNKGNFPGRFSGRQFSNSRSEMNVSTLELGDSALYLCASSPRTGDGTEAFFGQGTRLTVV.

The gene calls are TRBV6-6 and TRBJ2-5, with TRBD2 identical over 8 bases. Germline loops: CDR1 MNHNY, CDR2 SVGAGI (reference sequence). V lost 8 bases to trimming and J lost 5 bases; unmatched junction nucleotides: 10. This CDR3 is 14 amino acids long. The CDR3 sequence is CASWSGGGRETQYF. As DNA, the CDR3 is TGTGCCAGCTGGTCCGGGGGGGGCAGGGAGACCCAGTACTTC.

This clone is medium-sized (0.01 to 0.1%) within its sample. The chain has TRBV6-2 or TRBV6-3 and TRBJ2-1; no clear D. Germline V gene data show CDR1 as MNHEY and CDR2 as SVGEGT. This CDR3 is 14 amino acids long. Deletions cut 5 bases from V and 0 bases from J, with 8 bases between. CDR3: CASSPAYSYNEQFF. The CDR3 nucleotides are TGTGCCAGCAGTCCCGCCTACTCCTACAATGAGCAGTTCTTC.